Reported below is one T cell receptor (beta chain). The data are from a study of blood T cell repertoires in COVID-19. Study-level information: The analysed material was cDNA or gDNA that came from T cells, B-cell-depleted T cells, or PBMCs.

Sequencing was performed with immunoSEQ multiplex PCR; in TCRdb, only in-frame clones are kept and a portion is missing. This table has hundreds of thousands of clones, 87% appearing once. V lost 4 bases and J lost 3; bases outside the gene matches: 6. Germline CDR1 SGHNT, CDR2 YENEEA. CDR3 size: 15 residues. Enrolled through a virtual design, the participants were between roughly 18 and 90 years of age and came from about two dozen US areas. The sequenced material came from PBMCs or T cells enriched from blood (not recorded which). The clonotype originates from a young woman with acute COVID-19. This rearrangement joins TRBV11-3 to TRBJ1-3; the match to TRBD1 covers 7 bases. The DNA for the CDR3 is TGTGCCAGCAGCTCGGCCTGGGACAGTGGAAACACCATATATTTT. Amino acid sequence: CASSSAWDSGNTIYF.